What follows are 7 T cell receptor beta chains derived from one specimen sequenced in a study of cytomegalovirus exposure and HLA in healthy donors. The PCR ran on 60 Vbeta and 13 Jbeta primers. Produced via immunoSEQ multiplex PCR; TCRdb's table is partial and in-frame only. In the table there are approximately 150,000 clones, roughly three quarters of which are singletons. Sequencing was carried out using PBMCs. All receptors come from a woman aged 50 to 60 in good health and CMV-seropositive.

This chain's CDR3 is CASSFRPWGTINNYGYTF. The CDR3 nucleotides are TGTGCCAGCAGTTTCCGGCCCTGGGGGACAATTAATAACTATGGCTACACCTTC. The chain is built from TRBV28 and TRBJ1-2; D is perhaps TRBD1 (6 bases). V shed 3 bases and J shed 1 base, with 21 bases lying between them. Germline loops: CDR1 MDHEN, CDR2 SYDVKM. The CDR3 covers 18 residues.

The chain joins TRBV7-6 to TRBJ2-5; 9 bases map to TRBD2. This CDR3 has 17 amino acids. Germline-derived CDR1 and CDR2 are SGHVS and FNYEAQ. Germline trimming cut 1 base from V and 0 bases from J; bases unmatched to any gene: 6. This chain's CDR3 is CASSLGWVAGDQETQYF. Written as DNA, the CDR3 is TGTGCCAGCAGCTTAGGATGGGTAGCGGGGGACCAAGAGACCCAGTACTTC.

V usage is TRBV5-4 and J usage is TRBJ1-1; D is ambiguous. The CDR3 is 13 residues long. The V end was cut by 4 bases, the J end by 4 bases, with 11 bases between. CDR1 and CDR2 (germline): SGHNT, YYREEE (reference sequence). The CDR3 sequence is CASSPNPFTEAFF. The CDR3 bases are TGTGCCAGCAGCCCTAACCCCTTCACTGAAGCTTTCTTT.

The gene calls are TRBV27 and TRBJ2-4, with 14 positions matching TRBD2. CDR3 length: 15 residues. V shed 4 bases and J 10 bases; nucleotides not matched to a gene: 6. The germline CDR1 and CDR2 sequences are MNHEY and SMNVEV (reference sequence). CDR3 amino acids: CASSSGTSGGGIQYF. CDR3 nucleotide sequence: TGTGCCAGCAGTTCAGGGACTAGCGGGGGAGGAATTCAGTACTTC.

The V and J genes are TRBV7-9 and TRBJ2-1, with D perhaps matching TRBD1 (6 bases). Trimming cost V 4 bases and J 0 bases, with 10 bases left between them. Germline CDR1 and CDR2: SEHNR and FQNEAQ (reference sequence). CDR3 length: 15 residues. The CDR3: CASSYQGSSYNEQFF. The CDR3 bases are TGTGCCAGCAGCTACCAGGGGAGCTCCTACAATGAGCAGTTCTTC.

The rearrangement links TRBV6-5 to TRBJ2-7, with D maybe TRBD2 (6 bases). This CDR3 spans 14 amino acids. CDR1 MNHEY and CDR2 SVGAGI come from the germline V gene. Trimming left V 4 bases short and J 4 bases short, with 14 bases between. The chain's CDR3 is CASSSGPREYEQYF. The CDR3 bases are TGTGCCAGCAGTTCCGGACCCCGGGAGTACGAGCAGTACTTC.

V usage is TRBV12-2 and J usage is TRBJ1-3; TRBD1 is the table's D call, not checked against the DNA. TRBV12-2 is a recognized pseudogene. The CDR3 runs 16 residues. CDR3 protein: CASRHLQVLSGNTIYF. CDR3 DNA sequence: TGTGCAAGTCGCCACCTACAGGTCCTCTCTGGAAACACCATATATTTT.